This T cell receptor beta chain was recovered during a study of T-cell reconstitution after alpha-beta-depleted transplantation in children. Unique molecular identifiers tagged the TCRbeta library. TCRdb independently ran MiXCR on the PCR reads; one entry per CDR3 protein. The table shows approximately 400,000 distinct CDR3 sequences, with 15% to 20% occurring only once. This sequence was found in a boy younger than two who had a stem cell transplant for Wiskott-Aldrich syndrome, so the T cells may come from the graft donor. The starting material was PBMCs, mostly from graft donor cells, obtained 360 days after TCRalphabeta/CD19-depleted stem cell transplant.

The DNA for the CDR3 is TGCAGTGCTCAAACGTTGGCGCTACGCACAGATACGCAGTATTTT. Translation: CSAQTLALRTDTQYF. The V gene is TRBV20-1, the J gene TRBJ2-3; the D is unclear. CDR1 and CDR2 (germline): DFQATT, SNEGSKA (reference sequence). V was trimmed by 5 bases and J by 1 base, leaving 16 bases between them. CDR3 length: 15 amino acids.